This TCR beta chain comes out of a study of T-cell memory formation after mild COVID-19. The study, taken as a whole, reports: Several responding clones turned up in pre-infection memory, indicating that cross-reactive memory may have taken part.

One entry per CDR3 protein, called by TCRdb with MiXCR from the 5' RACE reads. The sample records 300,000 to 350,000 distinct CDR3 sequences, around 19% being singletons. This CDR3 comprises 13 residues. Germline V gene lookup returns CDR1 DFQATT and CDR2 SNEGSKA (reference sequence). J gave up 8 bases and V 6 bases, and 4 bases lay outside the gene matches. Points on this clonotype: Its antigen is currently unknown.

The receptor was derived from a man between 18 and 29 years old who had mild COVID-19 (a few samples of this study predate the infection). Cell type and time point are not known. The V call is TRBV20-1, the J call TRBJ1-6, with 10 bases matching TRBD1. The sequenced material came from PBMCs or a T cell subset sorted from them (not recorded which). CDR3 nucleotides: TGCAGTGCCCGGGACAGGGGTTATTCACCCCTCCACTTT. Protein: CSARDRGYSPLHF.